This paragraph covers one T cell receptor beta chain sequence. Antigen: not known. This sample was included in a study of Ad26.COV2.S vaccination and SARS-CoV-2 variants. Study findings and constraints: People who got the vaccine or the placebo had similar non-spike TCR breadth. Vaccine recipients showed a spike-specific TCR breadth that was higher than in placebo recipients. Total T cell responses were possibly underestimated by TCR breadth and depth analyses. The breadth of spike-specific CD8+ and CD4+ T cell responses after vaccination was reportedly substantial.

The V end lost 2 bases, the J end lost 9 bases, and 20 bases lay between the germline ends. The CDR3 has 16 residues. Germline V CDR1 and CDR2: MNHNS, SASEGT. The protocol was immunoSEQ multiplex PCR, while the TCRdb copy is restricted to in-frame clones and leaves out a portion. Of over 85,000 clones listed, about 78% are singletons. The sample was peripheral blood, taken after recovery from COVID-19. This chain connects TRBV6-1 to TRBJ1-5; D perhaps matches TRBD1 (6 bases). The receptor comes from a human donor who had recovered from COVID-19. Here the CDR3 DNA reads TGTGCCAGCAGTGAACAGTTGGGGGGACAAGGAGGGCCCCAGCATTTT. Translated, it gives CASSEQLGGQGGPQHF.